The 19 T cell receptor beta chains given below trace back to one sample, sequenced in a study of tumor-infiltrating lymphocytes in localized non-small cell lung cancer. Sequencing was performed with immunoSEQ multiplex PCR; in TCRdb, only in-frame clones are kept and a portion is missing. This sample has some 9,200 clones, with around 80% found just once. Sequenced input: uninvolved lung tissue not adjacent to the tumor. Receptors were obtained from a human donor with non-small cell lung cancer.

The V and J genes are TRBV7-2 and TRBJ1-2, with 12 bases fitting TRBD1. The germline V gene has CDR1 SGHTA and CDR2 FQGNSA. J was trimmed by 7 bases and V by 1 base; bases with no gene match: 4. The CDR3 extends over 15 amino acids. As DNA, the CDR3 is TGTGCCAGCAGCTTAGGGGGACAGGGGGCGAGTGGCTACACCTTC. Translation: CASSLGGQGASGYTF.

The J gene is TRBJ1-5, the V gene TRBV7-9; 8 bases line up with TRBD1. Germline V gives CDR1 SEHNR, CDR2 FQNEAQ (reference sequence). The J segment lost 4 bases and the V segment lost 0 bases, leaving 8 bases of the junction unmatched. The CDR3 consists of 17 residues. CDR3 loop: CASSLAFQGAGNQPQHF. CDR3 coding DNA: TGTGCCAGCAGCTTAGCGTTTCAGGGGGCCGGGAATCAGCCCCAGCATTTT.

J is TRBJ2-3 and V is TRBV14; TRBD2 aligns across 7 bases. Germline CDR1 SGHDN, CDR2 FVKESK. J gave up 0 bases and V 0 bases, and 12 bases lay outside the gene matches. CDR3 length equals 19 residues. Here the CDR3 DNA reads TGTGCCAGCAGCCAAGAAGGGGAGGGTAGCATATGTAGCACAGATACGCAGTATTTT. Translating it yields CASSQEGEGSICSTDTQYF. The full variable domain, in which reference TRBV14 and TRBJ2-3 provide the parts outside the CDR3, is EAGVTQFPSHSVIEKGQTVTLRCDPISGHDNLYWYRRVMGKEIKFLLHFVKESKQDESGMPNNRFLAERTGGTYSTLKVQPAELEDSGVYFCASSQEGEGSICSTDTQYFGPGTRLTVL.

The rearrangement uses TRBV10-1 and TRBJ2-3; 8 nucleotides agree with TRBD2. The CDR3 loop spans 16 amino acids. CDR1 is WNHNN, CDR2 SYGVQD, per germline (reference sequence). With V trimmed by 0 bases and J by 5 bases, 7 bases remained unmatched. DNA of the CDR3: TGCGCCAGCAGTGAGTCTGTGCTAGCGGGCATAGATACGCAGTATTTT. Its protein product is CASSESVLAGIDTQYF.

This rearrangement joins TRBV7-2 to TRBJ1-6, with D possibly matching TRBD1 (5 bases). Trimming stripped 5 bases from V and 6 bases from J, with 14 bases between. Per the germline V gene, CDR1 is SGHTA and CDR2 is FQGNSA. CDR3 size: 15 residues. The CDR3 loop reads CASSLQDSSNSPLHF. The CDR3 nucleotides read TGTGCCAGCAGCCTACAGGATTCATCTAATTCACCCCTCCACTTT.

This chain joins TRBV20-1 and TRBJ1-1; D gene uncertain. The CDR3 has 11 residues. V was shortened by 3 bases and J by 9 bases, with 11 bases between the two germline ends. Germline values: CDR1 DFQATT, CDR2 SNEGSKA (reference sequence). DNA for the CDR3: TGCAGTGCTAGGGCGAGGGAGAAAGCTTTCTTT. It yields the protein CSARAREKAFF.

The rearrangement links TRBV6-4 to TRBJ2-3, with D perhaps being TRBD1 or TRBD2 (5 bases each). Trimming stripped 5 bases from V and 8 bases from J, with 29 bases between. CDR3 length: 18 amino acids. Germline CDR1 reads MRHNA; CDR2 reads SNTAGT. CDR3 region: CASSPRAIVGEGFGTQYF. For the CDR3, the DNA is TGTGCCAGCAGTCCGCGGGCCATTGTGGGGGAAGGTTTTGGTACGCAGTATTTT.

J is TRBJ1-1 and V is TRBV27; D ambiguous. Germline CDR1 reads MNHEY; CDR2 reads SMNVEV (reference sequence). The CDR3 has 15 residues. Trimming removed 6 bases from V and 4 bases from J, with 18 bases in between. The CDR3 sequence is CASSSPGNWGTEAFF. As DNA, the CDR3 is TGTGCCAGCAGCTCGCCGGGTAATTGGGGCACTGAAGCTTTCTTT.

V and J are TRBV6-1 and TRBJ1-1, with D hard to call. V lost 4 bases, J lost 3 bases, and 9 bases lay in between. Germline-derived CDR1 and CDR2 are MNHNS and SASEGT. There are 13 residues in the CDR3. The chain's CDR3 is CASSGGGYTEAFF. The CDR3 coding sequence is TGTGCCAGCAGTGGGGGAGGGTACACTGAAGCTTTCTTT.

This clone was seen a single time. In DNA, the CDR3 is TGTGCCAGCAGTATTGGGACAGTTAATGAAAAACTGTTTTTT. This sequence encodes CASSIGTVNEKLFF. The rearrangement joins TRBV6-1 to TRBJ1-4; 7 bases are shared with TRBD1. V was clipped by 5 bases and J by 4 bases; unmatched bases: 4. The CDR3 length is 14 residues. CDR1 is MNHNS and CDR2 is SASEGT in the germline V gene.

The chain is built from TRBV7-8 and TRBJ2-1; perhaps TRBD1 as D (6 bases). Trimming cost V 3 bases and J 5 bases, with 17 bases left between them. CDR3 length: 16 amino acids. The germline gives CDR1 SGHVS, CDR2 FQNEAQ. The CDR3 DNA reads as TGTGCCAGCAGCTTTCGTTGGACAGAGATTAACAATGAGCAGTTCTTC. This encodes CASSFRWTEINNEQFF.

The table lists this clone with a count of one. The chain links TRBV10-3 to TRBJ2-7; D possibly corresponds to TRBD2 (6 bases). The V gene lost 8 bases and the J gene lost 2 bases, with 16 bases spanning the gap. In germline, CDR1 is ENHRY, CDR2 SYGVKD. This CDR3 has 14 residues. The CDR3 spells CAIGRREPPYEQYF. The CDR3 region has the DNA TGTGCCATCGGGAGACGGGAGCCCCCCTACGAGCAGTACTTC.

The chain carries TRBV5-6 and TRBJ2-7, with 10 positions matching TRBD1. Germline V gene sequence: CDR1 SGHDT, CDR2 YYEEEE. J gave up 6 bases and V 4 bases, and 7 bases lay outside the gene matches. This CDR3 region has 14 residues. CDR3 residues: CASSQGQGNREQYF. CDR3 nucleotide sequence: TGTGCCAGCAGCCAGGGACAGGGGAACCGCGAGCAGTACTTC.

The chain is built from TRBV28 and TRBJ2-3, with 9 positions matching TRBD1. Looked up from germline, CDR1 is MDHEN and CDR2 is SYDVKM. The CDR3 consists of 15 residues. J was trimmed by 4 bases and V by 8 bases; bases with no gene match: 10. CDR3 nucleotide sequence: TGTGCCAGCTCTTCCCCGGGACAGGGTTCAGATACGCAGTATTTT. This sequence encodes CASSSPGQGSDTQYF.

The gene calls are TRBV11-2 and TRBJ2-1; tentatively, D is TRBD1 (6 bases). The CDR3 consists of 17 residues. Trimming removed 4 bases at V and 10 bases at J, with 26 bases between. Germline lookup yields CDR1 SGHAT and CDR2 FQNNGV. CDR3 protein: CASSSLTGTLLRGEQFF. The CDR3 nucleotides read TGTGCCAGCAGCTCCCTAACCGGGACCCTTTTGAGGGGGGAGCAGTTCTTC. The complete variable domain, with remaining parts taken from reference TRBV11-2 and TRBJ2-1, reads EAGVAQSPRYKIIEKRQSVAFWCNPISGHATLYWYQQILGQGPKLLIQFQNNGVVDDSQLPKDRFSAERLKGVDSTLKIQPAKLEDSAVYLCASSSLTGTLLRGEQFFGPGTRLTVL.

The chain employs TRBV18 and TRBJ2-2; possible D gene TRBD2, 5 bases. Germline values: CDR1 KGHSH, CDR2 LQKENI. V was trimmed by 3 bases and J by 4 bases, leaving 15 bases between them. The CDR3 totals 16 residues. The CDR3 spells CASSPFPQAGTGELFF. The CDR3, as DNA: TGTGCCAGCTCACCCTTCCCGCAGGCGGGCACCGGGGAGCTGTTTTTT.

The V call is TRBV30, the J call TRBJ1-5; D is perhaps TRBD1 (5 bases). Germline CDR1 is GTSNPN and CDR2 is SVGIG (reference sequence). CDR3 length: 14 residues. Trimming shortened V by 5 bases and J by 7 bases, and 18 bases separated the two germline ends. CDR3 sequence reads: CAWSIDSVWQPQHF. CDR3 in DNA: TGTGCCTGGTCGATCGACAGTGTCTGGCAGCCCCAGCATTTT.

The chain employs TRBV18 and TRBJ1-1; no definite D call. Looked up from germline, CDR1 is KGHSH and CDR2 is LQKENI. This CDR3 region has 13 residues. The V gene lost 5 bases and the J gene lost 0 bases, with 7 bases spanning the gap. The CDR3 sequence is CASSFKMNTEAFF. The CDR3 DNA follows: TGTGCCAGCTCATTCAAAATGAACACTGAAGCTTTCTTT.

The rearrangement uses TRBV5-1 and TRBJ2-5; D may be TRBD1 (5 bases). Per the germline V gene, CDR1 is SGHRS and CDR2 is YFSETQ. The CDR3 runs to 15 residues. With 2 bases removed from V and 4 bases from J, the gap between germline ends came to 15 bases. The CDR3 is CASSFTAGPSETQYF. CDR3 sequence (DNA): TGCGCCAGCAGCTTTACCGCAGGGCCGTCAGAGACCCAGTACTTC.